This TCR beta chain came from a study of T cell clonality in common variable immunodeficiency. V was pared by 4 bases and J by 7 bases, with 7 bases of the junction left unmatched. Germline loops: CDR1 SGHRS, CDR2 YFSETQ. CDR3 length equals 13 residues. Each donor provided roughly 5 to 8 ml of heparinized whole blood. Sequencing input was equivalent genomic DNA from CVID and controls. Profiling relied on immunoSEQ multiplex PCR, and the TCRdb table lists in-frame clones only, not all of them. The record shows fewer than 75,000 clones for this sample, with no singletons present. This clone was seen at least ten times. The read is 3 residues too short to cover the CDR3 end, so that end is filled in from the germline J gene.

J is TRBJ1-1 and V is TRBV5-1; 7 bases map to TRBD1. Sequenced sample: peripheral blood mononuclear cells. The TCR originated in a person between 18 and 75 years old in good health. CDR3 bases read: TGCGCCAGCAGCGAAACAGGGGTCATTGAA. This codes for CASSETGVIE. The CDR3 in full is CASSETGVIEAFF.